Each of the 28 T cell receptor beta chains below was sequenced from the same sample in a study of T cell repertoires in cytomegalovirus infection. TCRdb analysed the reads with MiXCR anew, one entry per CDR3 protein. In the table there are fewer than 550,000 distinct CDR3 sequences, about 11% of which are singletons. The sample taken for sequencing was PBMCs. The receptors were sampled from a human donor in good health (CMV status not recorded). Some clones in this sample may be carry-over from other donors' samples.

This clonotype came up many times. V usage is TRBV6-5 and J usage is TRBJ1-2; D remains ambiguous. The CDR3 totals 13 residues. V was clipped by 5 bases and J by 8 bases, with 15 bases between them. Germline V gene lookup returns CDR1 MNHEY and CDR2 SVGAGI. Here the CDR3 reads CASSPRSLNGYTF. DNA for the CDR3: TGTGCCAGCAGTCCTCGGAGCCTAAACGGCTACACCTTC.

This chain connects TRBV3-1 to TRBJ1-1; D remains unclear. CDR3 size: 14 residues. V gave up 6 bases and J gave up 0 bases, with 11 bases separating them. CDR1 and CDR2 from the germline V gene are LGHDT and YNNKEL (reference sequence). The CDR3 region is CASRPVKLNTEAFF. Written as DNA, the CDR3 is TGTGCCAGCAGACCCGTAAAACTGAACACTGAAGCTTTCTTT.

The chain recombines TRBV7-3 with TRBJ2-3, with no clear D. Trimming cost V 5 bases and J 4 bases, with 7 bases left between them. Looked up from germline, CDR1 is SGHTA and CDR2 is FQGTGA. The CDR3 consists of 12 residues. For the CDR3, the DNA is TGTGCCAGCAGCCCCCAATCAGATACGCAGTATTTT. It codes for CASSPQSDTQYF.

This clonotype was picked up a small number of times. This chain uses TRBV27 with TRBJ2-2, with D possibly called TRBD1 or TRBD2 (5 bases each). Deletions cut 2 bases from V and 2 bases from J, with 15 bases between. Germline V CDR1 and CDR2: MNHEY, SMNVEV (reference sequence). The CDR3 is 17 amino acids. The CDR3 is CASSLNSGRSNTGELFF. The CDR3 coding sequence is TGTGCCAGCAGTTTAAATTCGGGACGTTCCAACACCGGGGAGCTGTTTTTT.

This clonotype was seen at least ten times. V is TRBV28 and J is TRBJ1-2, with 7 bases lining up with TRBD1. CDR3 length: 16 amino acids. J lost 5 bases, V lost 3 bases, and 12 bases had no gene match. Germline CDR1 is MDHEN and CDR2 is SYDVKM. CDR3 bases: TGTGCCAGCAGTTTCCTTCCGCAGGGGGTGGATTATGGCTACACCTTC. Protein: CASSFLPQGVDYGYTF.

The sample holds many counts of this clonotype. The chain couples TRBV30 to TRBJ2-7, with D perhaps given as TRBD1 or TRBD2 (7 bases each). Trimming took off 0 bases at V and 6 bases at J, with 15 bases between the two ends. The CDR3 runs 14 residues. Germline CDR1 is GTSNPN and CDR2 is SVGIG (reference sequence). The CDR3 loop reads CAWSVISGGGEQYF. For the CDR3, the DNA is TGTGCCTGGAGTGTAATTTCAGGGGGGGGCGAGCAGTACTTC.

This clonotype was seen repeatedly, ten times or more. This chain joins TRBV7-2 and TRBJ1-6; TRBD1 aligns across 7 bases. Germline V gene data show CDR1 as SGHTA and CDR2 as FQGNSA. V was clipped by 4 bases and J by 9 bases; unmatched bases: 12. CDR3 length equals 16 residues. This CDR3 reads CASSSWTGLPGSPLHF. CDR3 coding DNA: TGTGCCAGCAGCTCATGGACAGGTTTGCCTGGTTCACCCCTCCACTTT.

The table lists this clonotype with many counts. The rearrangement uses TRBV6-5 and TRBJ2-3, with 7 bases lining up with TRBD2. Germline V gene sequence: CDR1 MNHEY, CDR2 SVGAGI. The CDR3 has 14 residues. V shed 3 bases and J 1 base; nucleotides not matched to a gene: 1. The CDR3 here is CASSYRGGTDTQYF. In DNA form, the CDR3 reads TGTGCCAGCAGTTATCGGGGGGGCACAGATACGCAGTATTTT.

This chain connects TRBV29-1 to TRBJ2-7; 10 positions agree with TRBD1. From germline, CDR1 is SQVTM and CDR2 ANQGSEA. The junction had 10 bases not matched to a gene; V was cut back by 7 bases and J by 4 bases. The CDR3 length is 14 residues. CDR3: CSAAEGQGIYEQYF. Written as DNA, the CDR3 is TGCAGCGCAGCTGAGGGACAGGGGATATACGAGCAGTACTTC.

This clonotype was recorded many times. The chain is built from TRBV5-5 and TRBJ2-7; D is uncertain. The CDR3 length is 15 residues. The V and J ends lost 0 bases and 3 bases respectively, with 13 bases between them. Looked up from germline, CDR1 is SGHKS and CDR2 is YYEKEE (reference sequence). The CDR3 is CASSLADKGNYEQYF. In DNA form, the CDR3 reads TGTGCCAGCAGCTTGGCCGACAAGGGTAACTACGAGCAGTACTTC.

This clonotype was recorded at least ten times. V usage is TRBV7-6 and J usage is TRBJ2-7; D not resolved. The V gene lost 1 base and the J gene lost 1 base, with 8 bases spanning the gap. The CDR3 contains 14 residues. Germline V gives CDR1 SGHVS, CDR2 FNYEAQ. CDR3 loop: CASSLGVESYEQYF. The CDR3, as DNA: TGTGCCAGCAGCTTAGGGGTGGAATCCTACGAGCAGTACTTC.

In its sample, this clonotype was seen many times. The chain has TRBV6-1 and TRBJ2-1; no clear D gene. V lost 4 bases and J 4 bases, leaving 17 bases between the germline ends. Germline CDR1 MNHNS, CDR2 SASEGT. This CDR3 is 16 amino acids long. The CDR3, as DNA: TGTGCCAGCAGTGGCTCATCCGGGCTTCTTTACAATGAGCAGTTCTTC. It yields the protein CASSGSSGLLYNEQFF.

The chain is built from TRBV20-1 and TRBJ2-3; TRBD2 aligns across 9 bases. CDR3 length: 15 amino acids. V shed 6 bases and J 6 bases; nucleotides not matched to a gene: 13. Per germline, CDR1 DFQATT and CDR2 SNEGSKA (reference sequence). CDR3 nucleotides: TGCAGTGCCCAGGTTAGCGGGAGCGAATGGGATACGCAGTATTTT. This encodes CSAQVSGSEWDTQYF.

This clonotype was detected many times. The rearrangement uses TRBV5-3 and TRBJ1-5, with D unclear. TRBV5-3 is an ORF, with its function uncertain. Trimming removed 5 bases from V and 0 bases from J, with 9 bases in between. CDR3 length: 14 residues. The CDR3, as DNA: TGTGCCAGAAGTCGCTGTGATAGCAATCAGCCCCAGCATTTT. Translated: CARSRCDSNQPQHF.

At least ten counts were recorded for this clonotype. The chain combines TRBV28 with TRBJ1-4; D remains unclear. The CDR3 is 15 residues long. Germline CDR1 is MDHEN and CDR2 is SYDVKM. Trimming pared 7 bases from V and 0 bases from J, leaving 12 bases between. The CDR3: CASILNGATNEKLFF. The CDR3 region has the DNA TGTGCCAGCATCCTTAACGGGGCAACTAATGAAAAACTGTTTTTT.

This clonotype was detected a few times. V and J are TRBV25-1 and TRBJ1-1; D possibly corresponds to TRBD1 (6 bases). Germline CDR1 MGHDK, CDR2 SYGVNS. With 1 base removed from V and 5 bases from J, the gap between germline ends came to 14 bases. This CDR3 has 15 amino acids. The CDR3 loop is CASSEFGGRMTEAFF. The CDR3 DNA is TGTGCCAGCAGTGAATTTGGGGGCCGGATGACTGAAGCTTTCTTT.

This clonotype was seen ten or more times. The chain recombines TRBV27 with TRBJ1-1; TRBD1 is a possible D gene (5 bases). CDR3 size: 15 residues. The germline V and J ends were trimmed by 5 bases and 0 bases, with 13 bases remaining between them. Germline V lookup: CDR1 MNHEY, CDR2 SMNVEV (reference sequence). The CDR3 DNA is TGTGCCAGCAGTACCCCACAGGACATGAACACTGAAGCTTTCTTT. This encodes CASSTPQDMNTEAFF.

This chain uses TRBV2 with TRBJ1-6; D is undetermined. The CDR3 is 14 amino acids. Trimming took off 8 bases at V and 6 bases at J, with 14 bases between the two ends. Germline V gives CDR1 SNHLY, CDR2 FYNNEI. CDR3 loop: CASVRIARNSPLHF. The CDR3 DNA reads TGTGCCAGCGTCCGAATTGCGCGTAATTCACCCCTCCACTTT.

The chain recombines TRBV20-1 with TRBJ2-7; 9 bases are shared with TRBD2. V trimming: 3 bases; J trimming: 4 bases; junction bases outside the gene matches: 7. The germline CDR1 and CDR2 sequences are DFQATT and SNEGSKA (reference sequence). The CDR3 loop spans 14 amino acids. The CDR3: CSARHVAGAYEQYF. The DNA for the CDR3 is TGCAGTGCTAGGCATGTAGCGGGAGCTTACGAGCAGTACTTC.

The chain uses TRBV19 and TRBJ1-5, with a possible D match to TRBD1 (5 bases). The CDR3 runs 16 residues. Between the trimmed V and J ends, which lost 5 bases and 6 bases, there was a span of 20 bases. From germline, CDR1 is LNHDA and CDR2 SQIVND (reference sequence). The CDR3 DNA reads as TGTGCCAGTAGTCCCGGGACCCCGCGAGGAGGTCAGCCCCAGCATTTT. Translation: CASSPGTPRGGQPQHF.

This clonotype came up a few times. The V gene is TRBV2, the J gene TRBJ2-2; D unresolved. Germline assignment: CDR1 SNHLY and CDR2 FYNNEI. The V gene lost 7 bases and the J gene lost 6 bases, with 9 bases spanning the gap. CDR3 length: 12 amino acids. This CDR3 reads CASTLEAGELFF. CDR3 in DNA: TGTGCCAGCACCCTCGAGGCCGGGGAGCTGTTTTTT. Together with reference TRBV2 and TRBJ2-2, the CDR3 gives the full variable domain: EPEVTQTPSHQVTQMGQEVILRCVPISNHLYFYWYRQILGQKVEFLVSFYNNEISEKSEIFDDQFSVERPDGSNFTLKIRSTKLEDSAMYFCASTLEAGELFFGEGSRLTVL.

A remark on this clonotype: Sequence at one end of the junction differs from germline and may be a read error. The rearrangement joins TRBV11-1 to TRBJ2-2; perhaps TRBD2 as D (5 bases). The germline V gene has CDR1 SGHAT and CDR2 FQDESV (reference sequence). The CDR3 runs 12 residues. CDR3 region: CASSLGSGELLF. CDR3 DNA sequence: TGTGCCAGCAGCTTAGGTTCCGGGGAGCTGCTTTTT.

The J gene is TRBJ2-1, the V gene TRBV3-1, with D possibly matching TRBD2 (5 bases). This CDR3 has 15 residues. Trimming left V 3 bases short and J 5 bases short, with 14 bases between. The germline V gene encodes CDR1 LGHDT and CDR2 YNNKEL (reference sequence). For the CDR3, the DNA is TGTGCCAGCAGCCAGATGAGGGCAATGAACAATGAGCAGTTCTTC. Protein product: CASSQMRAMNNEQFF.

The rearrangement uses TRBV6-1 and TRBJ1-5, with TRBD1 matching over 8 bases. The germline CDR1 and CDR2 sequences are MNHNS and SASEGT. J was trimmed by 0 bases and V by 6 bases; bases with no gene match: 4. The CDR3 loop spans 15 amino acids. Here the CDR3 reads CASRTGVSSNQPQHF. The CDR3 DNA follows: TGTGCCAGCAGGACAGGGGTTTCTAGCAATCAGCCCCAGCATTTT.

This clonotype appeared many times. The chain joins TRBV7-8 to TRBJ1-2, with 8 bases fitting TRBD1. The germline gives CDR1 SGHVS, CDR2 FQNEAQ. V gave up 5 bases and J gave up 3 bases; unmatched junction bases: 8. This CDR3 is 15 amino acids long. The CDR3 loop reads CASSITDRVYYGYTF. DNA of the CDR3: TGTGCCAGCAGCATTACGGACAGGGTGTACTATGGCTACACCTTC.

This clonotype has just a few counts. The chain combines TRBV20-1 with TRBJ2-5, with TRBD1 matching 10 bases. The V segment lost 3 bases and the J segment 3 bases; nucleotides outside the gene matches: 7. The CDR3 extends over 15 amino acids. CDR1 DFQATT and CDR2 SNEGSKA come from the germline V gene (reference sequence). The CDR3 bases are TGCAGTGCTAGTCGGAGACAGGGGGCGAAAGAGACCCAGTACTTC. Translated: CSASRRQGAKETQYF.

There are a few counts of this clonotype. V is TRBV4-2 and J is TRBJ1-5; D ambiguous. Between the trimmed V and J ends, which lost 0 bases and 4 bases, there was a span of 7 bases. CDR3 length: 14 amino acids. CDR1 is LGHNA and CDR2 is YNFKEQ in the germline V gene. The chain's CDR3 is CASSQEVENQPQHF. CDR3 coding DNA: TGTGCCAGCAGCCAAGAGGTGGAGAATCAGCCCCAGCATTTT.

This clonotype occurred many times. V usage is TRBV18 and J usage is TRBJ2-5; D possibly corresponds to TRBD1 (6 bases). Trimming removed 3 bases from V and 0 bases from J, with 14 bases in between. CDR1 is KGHSH and CDR2 is LQKENI in the germline V gene. CDR3 length equals 16 residues. The CDR3 DNA sequence: TGTGCCAGCTCACCTCCTTACCGGACAGACCAAGAGACCCAGTACTTC. Translating gives CASSPPYRTDQETQYF.